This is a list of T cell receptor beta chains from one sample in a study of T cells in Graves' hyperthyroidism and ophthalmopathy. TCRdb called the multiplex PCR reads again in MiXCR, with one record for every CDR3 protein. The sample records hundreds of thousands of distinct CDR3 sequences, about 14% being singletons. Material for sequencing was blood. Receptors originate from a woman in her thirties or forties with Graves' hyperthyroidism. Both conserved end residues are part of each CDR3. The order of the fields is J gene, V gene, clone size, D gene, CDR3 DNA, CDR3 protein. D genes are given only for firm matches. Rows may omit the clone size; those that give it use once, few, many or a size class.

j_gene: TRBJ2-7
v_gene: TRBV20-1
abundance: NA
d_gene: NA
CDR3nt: TGCAGTGCTAGGGAAGACTACGAGCAGTACTTC
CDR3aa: CSAREDYEQYF

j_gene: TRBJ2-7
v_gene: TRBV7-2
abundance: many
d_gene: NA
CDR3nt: TGTGCCAGCAGCTTAGGAGGGGGGTACTCCTACGAGCAGTACTTC
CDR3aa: CASSLGGGYSYEQYF

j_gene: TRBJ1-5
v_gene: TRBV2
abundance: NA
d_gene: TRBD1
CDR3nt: TGTGCCAGCAGTCACCAGGGGGGTCCCAATCAGCCCCAGCATTTT
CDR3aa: CASSHQGGPNQPQHF

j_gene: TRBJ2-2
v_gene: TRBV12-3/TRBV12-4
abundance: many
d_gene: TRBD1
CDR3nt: TGTGCCAGCCACATTGACAGGGCCGGGGAGCTGTTTTTT
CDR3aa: CASHIDRAGELFF

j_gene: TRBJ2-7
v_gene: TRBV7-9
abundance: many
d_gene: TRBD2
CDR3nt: TGTGCCAGCAGCTTAGTTGTAGCGGGAGTAACCTACGAGCAGTACTTC
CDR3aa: CASSLVVAGVTYEQYF

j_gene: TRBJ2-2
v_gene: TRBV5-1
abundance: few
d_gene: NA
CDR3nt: TGCGCCAGCAGCTTGTCGGGGCCGACCGGGGAGCTGTTTTTT
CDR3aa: CASSLSGPTGELFF

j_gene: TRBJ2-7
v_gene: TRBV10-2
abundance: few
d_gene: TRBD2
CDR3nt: TGCGCCAGCAGGGAGAGGGAGGGGCCCTACGAGCAGTACTTC
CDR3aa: CASREREGPYEQYF

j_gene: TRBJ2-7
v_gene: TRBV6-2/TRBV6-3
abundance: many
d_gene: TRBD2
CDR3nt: TGTGCCAGCAGACGCGGGGGGAGCGGGAGTCCGGGCGAGCAGTACTTC
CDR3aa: CASRRGGSGSPGEQYF

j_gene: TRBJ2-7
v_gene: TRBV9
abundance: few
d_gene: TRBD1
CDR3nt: TGTGCCAGCAGCGTAGGCTCCGGGACAGGGCCTTACGAGCAGTACTTC
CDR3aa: CASSVGSGTGPYEQYF

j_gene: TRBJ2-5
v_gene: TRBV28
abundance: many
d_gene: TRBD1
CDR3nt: TGTGCCACCAAACGACAGGGGGCGGTTGTAGAGACCCAGTACTTC
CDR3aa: CATKRQGAVVETQYF

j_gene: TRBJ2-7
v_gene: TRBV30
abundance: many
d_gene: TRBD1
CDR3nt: TGTGCCTGGAGCCGTGGACAGGGCGTCTACGAGCAGTACTTC
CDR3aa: CAWSRGQGVYEQYF

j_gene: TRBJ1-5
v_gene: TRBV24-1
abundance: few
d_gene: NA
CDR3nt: TGTGCCACCAGTGACCTTACAGGTGGGAATCAGCCCCAGCATTTT
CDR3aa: CATSDLTGGNQPQHF

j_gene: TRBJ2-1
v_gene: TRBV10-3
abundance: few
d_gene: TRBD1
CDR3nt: TGTGCCATCAGCGAAGACAGGGGGCAGTTCAATGAGCAGTTCTTC
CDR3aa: CAISEDRGQFNEQFF

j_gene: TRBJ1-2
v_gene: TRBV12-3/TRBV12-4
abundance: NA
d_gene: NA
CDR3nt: TGTGCCAGCAGTTTATCCCACCCCCCCCCCACCTTC
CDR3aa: CASSLSHPPPTF

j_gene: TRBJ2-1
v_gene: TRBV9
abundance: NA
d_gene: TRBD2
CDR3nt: TGTGCCAGCAGCGTAAAGCTAGCGGGAGGGTACAATGAGCAGTTCTTC
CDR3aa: CASSVKLAGGYNEQFF

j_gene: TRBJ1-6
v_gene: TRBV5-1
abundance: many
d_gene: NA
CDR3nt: TGCGCCAGCAGCTTCGAGGGAAGTAGTTCACCCCTCCACTTT
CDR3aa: CASSFEGSSSPLHF

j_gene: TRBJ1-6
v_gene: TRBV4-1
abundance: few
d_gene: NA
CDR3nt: TGCGCCAGCAGCCAGGACCCAGGGGACCGGGATTCACCCCTCCACTTT
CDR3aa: CASSQDPGDRDSPLHF

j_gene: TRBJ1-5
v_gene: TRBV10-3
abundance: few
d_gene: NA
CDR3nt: TGTGCCATCAGTAGCAGTAGCAGGGGCAATCAGCCCCAGCATTTT
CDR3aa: CAISSSSRGNQPQHF

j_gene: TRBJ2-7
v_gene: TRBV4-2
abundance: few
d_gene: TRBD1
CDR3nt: TGTGCCAGCAGCCAGGAGGGGACAGGGCCTTTCTCCTACGAGCAGTACTTC
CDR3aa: CASSQEGTGPFSYEQYF

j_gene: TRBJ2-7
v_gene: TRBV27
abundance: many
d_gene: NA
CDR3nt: TGTGCCAGCAGTTTAGAACAGGCGTCTGTATACGAGCAGTACTTC
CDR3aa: CASSLEQASVYEQYF

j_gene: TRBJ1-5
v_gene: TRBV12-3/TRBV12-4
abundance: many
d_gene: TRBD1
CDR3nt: TGTGCCAGCAGCCCAGGGGGGGGCTCTCAGCCCCAGCATTTT
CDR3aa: CASSPGGGSQPQHF

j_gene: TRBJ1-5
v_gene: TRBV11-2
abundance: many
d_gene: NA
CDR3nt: TGTGCCAGCAGTTCGGGGCTTAGCAATCAGCCCCAGCATTTT
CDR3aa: CASSSGLSNQPQHF

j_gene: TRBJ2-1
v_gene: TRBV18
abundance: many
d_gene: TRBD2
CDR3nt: TGTGCCAGCTCACCGGAACTAGCGGGAGGCGAGCAGTTCTTC
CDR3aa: CASSPELAGGEQFF

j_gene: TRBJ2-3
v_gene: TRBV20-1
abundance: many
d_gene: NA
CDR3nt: TGCAGTGCTAGAAGGAGCGCAGATACGCAGTATTTT
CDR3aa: CSARRSADTQYF

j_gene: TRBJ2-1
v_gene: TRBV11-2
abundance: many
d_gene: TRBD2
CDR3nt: TGTGCCAGCAGCTTCCCGGGGGGGTATGAGCAGTTCTTC
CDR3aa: CASSFPGGYEQFF

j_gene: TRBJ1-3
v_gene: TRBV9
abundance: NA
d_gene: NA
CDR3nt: TGTGCCAGCAGCGTATTATCAGGGGCCAACTCTGGAAACACCATATATTTT
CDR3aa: CASSVLSGANSGNTIYF

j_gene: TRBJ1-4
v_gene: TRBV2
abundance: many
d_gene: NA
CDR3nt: TGTGCCAGCAGGGACGGGCCGGATAGGGGGAAACTGTTTTTT
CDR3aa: CASRDGPDRGKLFF

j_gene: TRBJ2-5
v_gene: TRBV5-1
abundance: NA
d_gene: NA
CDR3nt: TGCGCCAGCAGCGAAAGTCCCGTTGGTAGCGTCCAAGAGACCCAGTACTTC
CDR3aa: CASSESPVGSVQETQYF

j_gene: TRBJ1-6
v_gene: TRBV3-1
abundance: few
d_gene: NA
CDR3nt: TGTGCCAGCAGCCTTACCGGGACAATTAATTCACCCCTCCACTTT
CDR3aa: CASSLTGTINSPLHF

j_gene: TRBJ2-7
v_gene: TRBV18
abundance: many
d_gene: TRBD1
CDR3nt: TGTGCCAGCTCACCACCGGGACAGACCCACGAGCAGTACTTC
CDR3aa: CASSPPGQTHEQYF

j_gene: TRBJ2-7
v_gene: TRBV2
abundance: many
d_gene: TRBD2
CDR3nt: TGTGCCAGCCTGCGGGGGGCCTACGAGCAGTACTTC
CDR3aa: CASLRGAYEQYF

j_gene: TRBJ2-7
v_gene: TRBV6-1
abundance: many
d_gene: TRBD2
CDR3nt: TGTGCCAGCAGTGCTGGACTAGCGGAGGCCCGCGGCGAGCAGTACTTC
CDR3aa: CASSAGLAEARGEQYF

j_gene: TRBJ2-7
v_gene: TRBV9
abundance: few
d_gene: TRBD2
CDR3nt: TGTGCCAGCAGCCCTGGGACTAGCGGGAGTCTCTACGAGCAGTACTTC
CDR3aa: CASSPGTSGSLYEQYF

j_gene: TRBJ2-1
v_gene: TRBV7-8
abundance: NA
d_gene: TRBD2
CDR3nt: TGTGCCAGCAGCTTTCGCGATCGGACTAGCGGGAGGGATGAGCAGTTCTTC
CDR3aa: CASSFRDRTSGRDEQFF

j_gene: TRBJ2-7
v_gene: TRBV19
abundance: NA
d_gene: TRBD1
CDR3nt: TGTGCCAGTAGTTATAACAGGGGCCACCCCTACGAGCAGTACTTC
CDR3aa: CASSYNRGHPYEQYF

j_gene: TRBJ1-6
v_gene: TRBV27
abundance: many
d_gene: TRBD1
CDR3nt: TGTGCCAGCAGTCCCCCCGGGACAGGGAATTCACCCCTCCACTTT
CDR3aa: CASSPPGTGNSPLHF